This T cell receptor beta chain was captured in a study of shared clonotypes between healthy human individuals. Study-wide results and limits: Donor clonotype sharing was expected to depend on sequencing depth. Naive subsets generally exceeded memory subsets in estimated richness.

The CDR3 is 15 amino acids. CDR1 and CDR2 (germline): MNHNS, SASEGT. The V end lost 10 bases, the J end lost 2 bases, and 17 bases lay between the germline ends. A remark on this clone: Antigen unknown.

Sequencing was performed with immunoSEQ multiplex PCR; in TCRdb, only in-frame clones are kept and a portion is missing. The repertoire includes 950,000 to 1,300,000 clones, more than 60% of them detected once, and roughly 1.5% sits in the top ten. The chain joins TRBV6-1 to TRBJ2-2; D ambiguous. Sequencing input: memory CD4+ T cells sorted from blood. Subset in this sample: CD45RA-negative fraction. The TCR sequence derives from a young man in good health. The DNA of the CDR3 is TGTGCCATTCGACAAAGGCTTGCTAACACCGGGGAGCTGTTTTTT. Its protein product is CAIRQRLANTGELFF.